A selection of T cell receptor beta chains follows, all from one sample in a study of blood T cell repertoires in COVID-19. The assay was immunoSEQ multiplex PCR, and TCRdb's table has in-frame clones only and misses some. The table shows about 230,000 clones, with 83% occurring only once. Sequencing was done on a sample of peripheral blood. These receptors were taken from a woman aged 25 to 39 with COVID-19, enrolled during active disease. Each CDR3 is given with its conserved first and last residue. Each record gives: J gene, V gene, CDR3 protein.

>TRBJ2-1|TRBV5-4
CASSLPGTGNHEQFF
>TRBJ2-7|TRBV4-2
CASSQLAGEREQYF
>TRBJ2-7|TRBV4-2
CASSQEPGHSYEQYF
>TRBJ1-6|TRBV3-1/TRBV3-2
CASSQGGRGNNSPLHF
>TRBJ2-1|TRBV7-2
CASSLETLSGSWAGVQFF
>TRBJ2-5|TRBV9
CASSVRSGGFEETQYF
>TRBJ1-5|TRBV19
CASSILTGNQPQHF
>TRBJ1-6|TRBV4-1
CASSQERQGGSPLHF
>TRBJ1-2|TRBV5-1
CASSLEAARHGYTF
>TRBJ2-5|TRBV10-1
CASGSDRGQTQYF
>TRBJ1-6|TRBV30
CAWKEGANSPLHF
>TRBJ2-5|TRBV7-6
CASSPGTSGAQETQYF
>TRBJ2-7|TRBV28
CASRDRLDKQSYEQYF
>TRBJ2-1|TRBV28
CASSFLRGVNEQFF
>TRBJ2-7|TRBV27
CASSLSGGLAGVEQYF
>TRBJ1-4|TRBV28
CASSPVPLGGALANEKLFF
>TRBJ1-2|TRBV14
CASSQGGVLRGNYGYTF
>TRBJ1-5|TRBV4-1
CASSPPPKSGTEFHSNQPQHF
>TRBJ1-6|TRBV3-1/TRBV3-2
CASSLKGGSDSPLHF
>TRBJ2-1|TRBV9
CASSKAGTGPRNEQFF
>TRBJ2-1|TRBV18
CASHRDRSNNEQFF
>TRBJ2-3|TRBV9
CASNHLAGVAQYF
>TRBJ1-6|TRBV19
CASGDRFGAPLHF
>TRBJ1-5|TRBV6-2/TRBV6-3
CASGFRTGGNQPQHF
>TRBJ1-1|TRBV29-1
CSGADLEAFF
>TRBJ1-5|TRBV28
CASTIATPDQPQHF
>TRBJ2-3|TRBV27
CASTYGGATDTQYF